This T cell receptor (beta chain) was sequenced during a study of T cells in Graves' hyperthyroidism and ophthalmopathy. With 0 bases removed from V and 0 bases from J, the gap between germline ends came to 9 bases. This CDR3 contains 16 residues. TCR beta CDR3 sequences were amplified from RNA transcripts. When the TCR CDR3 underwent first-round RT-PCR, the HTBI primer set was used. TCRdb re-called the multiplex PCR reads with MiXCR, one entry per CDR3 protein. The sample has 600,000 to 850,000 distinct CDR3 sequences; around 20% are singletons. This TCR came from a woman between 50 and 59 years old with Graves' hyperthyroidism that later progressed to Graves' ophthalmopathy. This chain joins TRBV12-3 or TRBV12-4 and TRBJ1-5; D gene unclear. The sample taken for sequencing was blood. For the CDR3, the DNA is TGTGCCAGCAGTTTAGCAGGGCACTATAGCAATCAGCCCCAGCATTTT. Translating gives CASSLAGHYSNQPQHF.